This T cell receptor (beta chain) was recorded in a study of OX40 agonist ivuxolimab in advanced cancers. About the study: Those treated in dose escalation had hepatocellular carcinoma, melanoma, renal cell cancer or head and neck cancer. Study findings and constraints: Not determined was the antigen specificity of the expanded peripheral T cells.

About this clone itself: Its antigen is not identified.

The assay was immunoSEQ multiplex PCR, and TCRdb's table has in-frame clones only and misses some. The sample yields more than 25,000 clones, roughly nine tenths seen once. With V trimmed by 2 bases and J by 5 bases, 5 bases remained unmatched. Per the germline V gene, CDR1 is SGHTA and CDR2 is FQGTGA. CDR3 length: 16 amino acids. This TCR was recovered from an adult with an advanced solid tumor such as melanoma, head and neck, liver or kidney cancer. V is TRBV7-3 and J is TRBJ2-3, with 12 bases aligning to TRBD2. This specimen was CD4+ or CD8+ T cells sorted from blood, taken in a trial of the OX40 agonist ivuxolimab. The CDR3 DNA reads TGTGCCAGCAGCTTACTAGCGGGAGGGCCCGGAGATACGCAGTATTTT. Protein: CASSLLAGGPGDTQYF.